This is a list of T cell receptor beta chains from one sample in a study of identifying expanded T cells in peripheral blood. Profiled with immunoSEQ multiplex PCR; TCRdb holds only in-frame clones, not every one. The sample holds tens of thousands of clones; approximately 90% are singletons and the top ten take 15% to 20%. The specimen sequenced was blood. These receptors all stem from a person aged 18 to 70 in good health. The CDR3 runs from the conserved cysteine through the conserved F or W. The D gene is left open where the match is weak. Clone size is stated in some rows and not others, as once, few, many or a class when expanded.

clone_size,j_call,v_call,d_call,cdr3_aa,cdr3_nt
.,TRBJ2-6,TRBV13,.,CASTSTVSGANVLTF,TGTGCCAGCACCTCGACAGTCTCTGGGGCCAACGTCCTGACTTTC
.,TRBJ2-5,TRBV2,.,CASRAGPTVKGENF,TGTGCCAGCAGGGCCGGGCCCACAGTAAAGGGGGAAAACTTC
.,TRBJ1-5,TRBV7-2,.,CASSLSPSNQPQHF,TGTGCCAGCAGCTTATCCCCTAGCAATCAGCCCCAGCATTTT
.,TRBJ1-4,TRBV6-5,.,CASSLGTGTGLFF,TGTGCCAGCAGTCTTGGAACTGGAACCGGGCTGTTTTTT
.,TRBJ2-2,TRBV10-3,.,CAIGVSGTGELFF,TGTGCCATTGGGGTATCGGGGACCGGGGAGCTGTTTTTT
.,TRBJ2-5,TRBV28,.,CASSEGEETQYF,TGTGCCAGCAGTGAGGGGGAAGAGACCCAGTACTTC
.,TRBJ2-1,TRBV28,.,CASSSWARGYNEQFF,TGTGCCAGCAGCTCCTGGGCCAGGGGATACAATGAGCAGTTCTTC
.,TRBJ2-3,TRBV7-2,.,CASSLGVRDTQYF,TGTGCCAGCAGCTTAGGGGTCCGGGATACGCAGTATTTT
.,TRBJ2-7,TRBV14,.,CASSLGLKYEQYF,TGTGCCAGCAGCCTCGGACTAAAATACGAGCAGTACTTC
.,TRBJ1-1,TRBV7-9,.,CASSFPGLGTREAFF,TGTGCCAGCAGCTTTCCGGGTTTGGGGACCAGGGAAGCTTTCTTT
.,TRBJ2-5,TRBV27,.,CASSSGQTKQETQYF,TGTGCCAGCAGTTCTGGACAAACGAAACAAGAGACCCAGTACTTC
.,TRBJ1-5,TRBV5-6,.,CASSRDGNQPQHF,TGTGCCAGCAGCCGGGACGGTAATCAGCCCCAGCATTTT
.,TRBJ2-5,TRBV2,.,CASRRAETQYF,TGTGCCAGCAGGCGCGCGGAGACCCAGTACTTC
.,TRBJ2-3,TRBV14,TRBD1,CASSQDWRRGRITDTQYF,TGTGCCAGCAGCCAAGATTGGCGCAGGGGGCGTATCACAGATACGCAGTATTTT
.,TRBJ1-6,TRBV7-8,.,CASSLALSNSPLHF,TGTGCCAGCAGCTTAGCCCTTAGTAATTCACCCCTCCACTTT
.,TRBJ2-5,TRBV10-3,.,CAIKGGQLQETQYF,TGTGCCATCAAGGGGGGACAGCTCCAAGAGACCCAGTACTTC
.,TRBJ2-1,TRBV7-2,TRBD2,CASSPRPGLAGINEQFF,TGTGCCAGCAGCCCCCGTCCGGGACTAGCGGGGATTAATGAGCAGTTCTTC
.,TRBJ2-1,TRBV7-9,TRBD2,CASSWGTSSSYNEQFF,TGTGCCAGCAGCTGGGGGACTAGCTCGTCATACAATGAGCAGTTCTTC
.,TRBJ2-1,TRBV10-1,TRBD2,CASSDSSGGAVYEQFF,TGCGCCAGCAGTGATAGCTCCGGGGGGGCCGTCTATGAGCAGTTCTTC
.,TRBJ2-5,TRBV7-2,TRBD2,CASSLQRGQETQYF,TGTGCCAGCAGCTTACAGCGGGGGCAAGAGACCCAGTACTTC
.,TRBJ2-3,TRBV6-1,TRBD2,CASSPLAGGPDTQYF,TGTGCCAGCAGTCCTCTAGCGGGGGGGCCAGATACGCAGTATTTT
once,TRBJ2-7,TRBV6-5,.,CASSYSTQGWEQYF,TGTGCCAGCAGTTACTCGACCCAGGGTTGGGAGCAGTACTTC
.,TRBJ1-1,TRBV7-2,.,CASTPGAPTTRRDTEAFF,TGTGCCAGCACCCCGGGGGCGCCGACAACCCGGCGGGACACTGAAGCTTTCTTT
.,TRBJ2-7,TRBV21-1,.,CASSRKRGQGISSYEQYF,TGTGCCAGCAGCCGAAAGCGGGGGCAGGGGATCTCCTCCTACGAGCAGTACTTC
.,TRBJ2-7,TRBV2,.,CASSYRDEQYF,TGTGCCAGCAGTTACAGGGACGAGCAGTACTTC
.,TRBJ1-3,TRBV5-6,.,CASSLAGGLDAGNTIYF,TGTGCCAGCAGCTTGGCCGGGGGGTTGGATGCTGGAAACACCATATATTTT
.,TRBJ2-5,TRBV7-8,.,CASSFNPKIDTQYF,TGTGCCAGCAGCTTTAACCCGAAGATAGATACCCAGTACTTC
.,TRBJ2-1,TRBV6-6,TRBD1,CASSRSGGERFNEQFF,TGTGCCAGCAGCCGCTCAGGGGGCGAGCGGTTCAATGAGCAGTTCTTC
.,TRBJ1-2,TRBV11-2,TRBD1,CASSLEGDRAHYGYTF,TGTGCCAGCAGCTTAGAGGGAGACAGGGCACACTATGGCTACACCTTC
few,TRBJ2-1,TRBV10-3,TRBD1,CAISLSTTGGAWEQFF,TGTGCCATCAGCCTCTCCACGACAGGGGGCGCTTGGGAGCAGTTCTTC
.,TRBJ2-5,TRBV7-9,.,CASSFPGQKETQYF,TGTGCCAGCAGCTTTCCGGGACAAAAAGAGACCCAGTACTTC
.,TRBJ2-1,TRBV6-5,.,CASSYSIADGRGQFF,TGTGCCAGCAGTTACTCGATAGCGGATGGACGTGGGCAGTTCTTC